A single sample gave rise to the 22 T cell receptor beta chains below, sequenced in a study of PD-1 blockade in mismatch repair-deficient tumors. TCRdb's table, derived via immunoSEQ multiplex PCR, lists solely in-frame clones and lacks some. In the table there are about 110,000 clones, around three quarters of which are singletons. The material sequenced was peripheral blood, taken about 13 months after starting pembrolizumab. All receptors derive from an adult with mismatch repair-deficient cancer.

The rearrangement joins TRBV19 to TRBJ2-7; D call uncertain. This CDR3 region has 13 residues. Trimming pared 3 bases from V and 1 base from J, leaving 7 bases between. Germline CDR1 and CDR2: LNHDA and SQIVND (reference sequence). The CDR3 region is CASSMGSSYEQYF. CDR3 DNA: TGTGCCAGTAGTATGGGATCATCCTACGAGCAGTACTTC.

The rearrangement uses TRBV7-8 and TRBJ2-3, with 10 bases matching TRBD2. The CDR3 contains 16 residues. Germline CDR1 and CDR2: SGHVS and FQNEAQ. V gave up 2 bases and J gave up 3 bases; unmatched junction bases: 5. CDR3 residues: CASSLLAGGGTDTQYF. CDR3 coding DNA: TGTGCCAGCAGCTTATTAGCGGGAGGCGGGACAGATACGCAGTATTTT.

This chain uses TRBV6-5 with TRBJ2-1; 13 nucleotides match TRBD2. The CDR3 contains 16 residues. V shed 4 bases, J shed 7 bases, and the junction held 7 bases outside the gene matches. CDR1 is MNHEY, CDR2 SVGAGI, per germline. CDR3 amino acids: CASSSLAGGPVNEQFF. The CDR3 coding sequence is TGTGCCAGCAGTTCACTAGCGGGAGGGCCGGTAAATGAGCAGTTCTTC.

The V call is TRBV7-3, the J call TRBJ1-2; D remains unclear. Germline V gene lookup returns CDR1 SGHTA and CDR2 FQGTGA. V dropped 5 bases and J dropped 8 bases, with 18 bases sitting between them. The CDR3 runs to 14 residues. In DNA, the CDR3 is TGTGCCAGCAGCCAAGGGCCTGGTTGGGGAGGCTACACCTTC. Protein sequence: CASSQGPGWGGYTF.

The chain is built from TRBV27 and TRBJ2-5; D not certain. The CDR3 loop spans 14 amino acids. Trimming took 0 bases from V and 2 from J, leaving 7 bases between them. Germline CDR1 is MNHEY and CDR2 is SMNVEV (reference sequence). CDR3 sequence: CASSLSPSQETQYF. The CDR3 nucleotides read TGTGCCAGCAGTTTATCACCCTCTCAAGAGACCCAGTACTTC.

The V and J genes are TRBV7-9 and TRBJ1-2; D ambiguous. The CDR3 extends over 13 amino acids. CDR1 is SEHNR, CDR2 FQNEAQ, per germline (reference sequence). Trimming took off 5 bases at V and 6 bases at J, with 13 bases between the two ends. In DNA form, the CDR3 reads TGTGCCAGCAGCCTGGTGCAGGCGGATGGCTACACCTTC. Translation gives CASSLVQADGYTF.

This chain joins TRBV7-9 and TRBJ1-1; no clear D. This CDR3 is 13 amino acids long. Trimming cost V 5 bases and J 3 bases, with 10 bases left between them. CDR1 and CDR2 from the germline V gene are SEHNR and FQNEAQ (reference sequence). The CDR3 reads CASSGWLDTEAFF. CDR3 nucleotide sequence: TGTGCCAGCAGCGGTTGGCTGGACACTGAAGCTTTCTTT.

This clone appeared a few times. This sequence joins TRBV25-1 and TRBJ1-1, with TRBD1 matching 7 bases. The CDR3 has 15 amino acids. The trim removed 1 base at V and 5 bases at J, leaving 7 bases unmatched. CDR1 and CDR2 (germline): MGHDK, SYGVNS. CDR3 sequence reads: CASSELKQGRTEAFF. The CDR3 region has the DNA TGTGCCAGCAGTGAATTGAAACAGGGGAGGACTGAAGCTTTCTTT.

This clone was recorded once. The chain employs TRBV29-1 and TRBJ2-5, with 10 bases lining up with TRBD1. This CDR3 has 15 amino acids. Trimming removed 6 bases from V and 5 bases from J; junction bases left unmatched: 12. The germline gives CDR1 SQVTM, CDR2 ANQGSEA. CDR3 residues: CSVGPTGGSRETQYF. The CDR3 DNA sequence: TGCAGCGTCGGCCCGACAGGGGGCTCTCGTGAGACCCAGTACTTC.

The CDR3 sequence: CASSFSLAGTYNEQFF. CDR3 in DNA: TGTGCCAGCAGCTTCTCTTTAGCGGGGACCTACAATGAGCAGTTCTTC. The V gene is TRBV7-6, the J gene TRBJ2-1, with 8 bases fitting TRBD2. V gave up 3 bases and J gave up 2 bases; unmatched junction bases: 6. The CDR3 has 16 amino acids. Germline CDR1 and CDR2: SGHVS and FNYEAQ. The whole variable domain, filled in from reference TRBV7-6 and TRBJ2-1, reads GAGVSQSPRYKVTKRGQDVALRCDPISGHVSLYWYRQALGQGPEFLTYFNYEAQQDKSGLPNDRFSAERPEGSISTLTIQRTEQRDSAMYRCASSFSLAGTYNEQFFGPGTRLTVL.

V gene TRBV6-1 combines with J gene TRBJ2-7; 8 nucleotides match TRBD1. Losses at the gene ends were 8 bases for V and 1 base for J; bases not matched to a gene: 7. Germline V gene data show CDR1 as MNHNS and CDR2 as SASEGT. The CDR3 is 14 amino acids. CDR3: CASLDRGSSYEQYF. The DNA of the CDR3 is TGTGCCAGCCTCGACAGGGGTTCTTCCTACGAGCAGTACTTC.

V is TRBV30 and J is TRBJ2-1; TRBD2 aligns across 7 bases. V dropped 1 base and J dropped 12; count of bases not matched to a gene: 15. Germline lookup yields CDR1 GTSNPN and CDR2 SVGIG (reference sequence). The CDR3 contains 15 residues. This CDR3 reads CAWSDGGTPTKGQFF. The CDR3 region has the DNA TGTGCCTGGAGTGACGGGGGGACCCCGACTAAGGGGCAGTTCTTC.

The chain uses TRBV19 and TRBJ2-2; no clear D gene. Trimming cost V 7 bases and J 0 bases, with 3 bases left between them. This CDR3 is 12 amino acids long. The germline CDR1 and CDR2 sequences are LNHDA and SQIVND (reference sequence). The CDR3 DNA sequence: TGTGCCAGTACTACGAACACCGGGGAGCTGTTTTTT. This sequence encodes CASTTNTGELFF.

The chain joins TRBV5-6 to TRBJ1-2; D gene unclear. The CDR3 has 15 residues. The germline V and J ends were trimmed by 0 bases and 2 bases, with 11 bases remaining between them. CDR1 is SGHDT, CDR2 YYEEEE, per germline. CDR3 DNA sequence: TGTGCCAGCAGCTTGGCAGCCGGGATAAACTATGGCTACACCTTC. Amino acid sequence: CASSLAAGINYGYTF.

The gene calls are TRBV19 and TRBJ2-3; D is unresolved. In germline, CDR1 is LNHDA, CDR2 SQIVND (reference sequence). This CDR3 has 13 residues. Trimming removed 3 bases from V and 3 bases from J, with 7 bases in between. CDR3 sequence: CASSMAETDTQYF. Written as DNA, the CDR3 is TGTGCCAGTAGTATGGCAGAAACAGATACGCAGTATTTT.

This clone was seen only a few times. V gene TRBV13 combines with J gene TRBJ2-5; D possibly corresponds to TRBD2 (6 bases). V was trimmed by 8 bases and J by 5 bases, leaving 6 bases between them. Germline V CDR1 and CDR2: PRHDT, FYEKMQ (reference sequence). This CDR3 has 10 amino acids. This chain's CDR3 is CASGRETQYF. In DNA, the CDR3 is TGTGCCAGCGGGAGGGAGACCCAGTACTTC.

The chain couples TRBV29-1 to TRBJ2-5; D is undetermined. The CDR3 length is 10 residues. CDR1 and CDR2 from the germline V gene are SQVTM and ANQGSEA. The V and J ends lost 5 bases and 2 bases respectively, with 3 bases between them. This chain's CDR3 is CSVIQETQYF. The CDR3 DNA follows: TGCAGCGTTATACAAGAGACCCAGTACTTC.

This rearrangement joins TRBV7-9 to TRBJ1-4; 7 nucleotides line up with TRBD1. This CDR3 has 15 residues. Germline trimming cut 5 bases from V and 0 bases from J; bases unmatched to any gene: 3. Germline lookup yields CDR1 SEHNR and CDR2 FQNEAQ (reference sequence). Written as DNA, the CDR3 is TGTGCCAGCAGCCCGGACAGGCCAACTAATGAAAAACTGTTTTTT. Its protein is CASSPDRPTNEKLFF.

The rearrangement uses TRBV29-1 and TRBJ2-3; 7 bases are a match to TRBD1. Germline V gene sequence: CDR1 SQVTM, CDR2 ANQGSEA. This CDR3 has 12 amino acids. J gave up 2 bases and V 7 bases, and 3 bases lay outside the gene matches. CDR3 region: CSGDRDTDTQYF. For the CDR3, the DNA is TGCAGCGGTGACAGGGACACAGATACGCAGTATTTT.

This clone showed up just once. This chain connects TRBV5-1 to TRBJ1-2, with 7 bases identical to TRBD1. The CDR3 covers 16 residues. Trimming took 0 bases from V and 8 from J; bases not matched to a gene: 13. The germline CDR1 and CDR2 sequences are SGHRS and YFSETQ. The CDR3 DNA is TGCGCCAGCAGCTTGGATGGGACAGCGACTCCGGGAGGCTACACCTTC. It codes for CASSLDGTATPGGYTF.

This clone was counted a few times. The chain combines TRBV30 with TRBJ1-2; the D gene is possibly TRBD1 (5 bases). CDR3 length equals 14 residues. Trimming removed 2 bases from V and 6 bases from J, with 16 bases in between. Germline V gene data show CDR1 as GTSNPN and CDR2 as SVGIG (reference sequence). This chain's CDR3 is CAWSSSPQVDGYTF. In DNA, the CDR3 is TGTGCCTGGAGTTCCTCACCACAGGTTGATGGCTACACCTTC.

V and J are TRBV9 and TRBJ2-7; 10 bases match TRBD2. With 3 bases clipped from V and 2 bases from J, the junction kept 2 bases outside the gene matches. Germline CDR1 SGDLS, CDR2 YYNGEE. This CDR3 contains 14 residues. The CDR3 DNA is TGTGCCAGCAGCGCTAGCGGGAGCCCCTACGAGCAGTACTTC. It is translated as CASSASGSPYEQYF.